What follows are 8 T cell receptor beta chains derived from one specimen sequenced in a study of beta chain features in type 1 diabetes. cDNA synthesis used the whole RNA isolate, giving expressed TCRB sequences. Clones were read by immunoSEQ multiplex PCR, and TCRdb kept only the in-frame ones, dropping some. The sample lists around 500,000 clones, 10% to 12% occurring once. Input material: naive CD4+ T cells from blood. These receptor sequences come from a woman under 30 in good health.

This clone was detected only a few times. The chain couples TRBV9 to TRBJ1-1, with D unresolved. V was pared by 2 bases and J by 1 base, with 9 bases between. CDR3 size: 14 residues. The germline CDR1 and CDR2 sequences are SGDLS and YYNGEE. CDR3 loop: CASSVMGSNTEAFF. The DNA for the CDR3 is TGTGCCAGCAGCGTCATGGGATCGAACACTGAAGCTTTCTTT.

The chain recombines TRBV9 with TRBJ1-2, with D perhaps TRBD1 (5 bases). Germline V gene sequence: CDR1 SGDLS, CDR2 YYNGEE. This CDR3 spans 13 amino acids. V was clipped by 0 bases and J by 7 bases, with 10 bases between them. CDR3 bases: TGTGCCAGCAGCGTAGAAGGGGTCGGTGGCTACACCTTC. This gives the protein CASSVEGVGGYTF.

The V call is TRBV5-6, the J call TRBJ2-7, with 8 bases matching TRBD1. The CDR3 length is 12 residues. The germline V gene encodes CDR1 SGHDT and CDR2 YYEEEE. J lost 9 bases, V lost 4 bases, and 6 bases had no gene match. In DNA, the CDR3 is TGTGCCAGCAGCCGTGACAGGGGATGGCAGTACGTC. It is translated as CASSRDRGWQYV.

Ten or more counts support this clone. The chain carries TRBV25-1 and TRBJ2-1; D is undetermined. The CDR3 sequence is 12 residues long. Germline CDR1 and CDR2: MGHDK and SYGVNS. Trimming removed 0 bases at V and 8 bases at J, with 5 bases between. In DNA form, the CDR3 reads TGTGCCAGCAGTGAATACTCGGATGAGCAGTTCTTC. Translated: CASSEYSDEQFF.

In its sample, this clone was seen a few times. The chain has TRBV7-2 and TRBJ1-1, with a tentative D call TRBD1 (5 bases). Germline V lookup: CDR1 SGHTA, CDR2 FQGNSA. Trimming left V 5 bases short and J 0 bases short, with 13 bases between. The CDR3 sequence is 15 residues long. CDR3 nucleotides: TGTGCCAGCAGCCGGCCGGGACGGATGAACACTGAAGCTTTCTTT. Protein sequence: CASSRPGRMNTEAFF.

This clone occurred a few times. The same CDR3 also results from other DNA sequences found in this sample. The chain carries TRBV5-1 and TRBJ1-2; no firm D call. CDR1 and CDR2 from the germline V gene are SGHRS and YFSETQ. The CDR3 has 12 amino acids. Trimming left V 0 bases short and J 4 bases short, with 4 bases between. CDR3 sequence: CASSLDRYGYTF. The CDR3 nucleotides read TGCGCCAGCAGCTTGGACCGCTATGGCTACACCTTC.

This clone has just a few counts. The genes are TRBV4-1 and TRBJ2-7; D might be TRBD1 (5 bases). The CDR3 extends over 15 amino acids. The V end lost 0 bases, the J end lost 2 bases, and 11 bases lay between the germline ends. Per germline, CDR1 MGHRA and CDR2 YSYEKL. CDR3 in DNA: TGCGCCAGCAGCCAAGAGGGGCAGGCAACCTACGAGCAGTACTTC. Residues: CASSQEGQATYEQYF.

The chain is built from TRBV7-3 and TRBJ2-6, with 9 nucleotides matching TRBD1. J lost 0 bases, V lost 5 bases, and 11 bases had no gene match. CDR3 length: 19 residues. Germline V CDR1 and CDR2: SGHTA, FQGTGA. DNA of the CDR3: TGTGCCAGCAGCCCCAGAGGGGGACAGGGCACCTCTGGGGCCAACGTCCTGACTTTC. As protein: CASSPRGGQGTSGANVLTF.